These 17 T cell receptor beta chains came from one sample sequenced in a study of blood T cell repertoires in COVID-19. The assay was immunoSEQ multiplex PCR, and TCRdb's table has in-frame clones only and misses some. The sample shows about 270,000 clones, approximately 84% of them seen only once. The sequenced sample was peripheral blood. Source of these receptors: a human donor with COVID-19, enrolled during active disease. The donor label of this sample is uncertain.

This chain links TRBV2 with TRBJ2-1, with a possible D match to TRBD1 (6 bases). Germline V lookup: CDR1 SNHLY, CDR2 FYNNEI. This CDR3 has 13 residues. The CDR3 reads CATRGNSKNEQFF. For the CDR3, the DNA is TGTGCTACCAGGGGCAACTCTAAAAATGAGCAGTTCTTC.

This clone was seen a handful of times. V and J are TRBV5-1 and TRBJ1-3, with D perhaps TRBD1 (6 bases). The length of the CDR3 is 13 residues. In germline, CDR1 is SGHRS, CDR2 YFSETQ. V dropped 6 bases and J dropped 8 bases, with 15 bases sitting between them. The CDR3 coding sequence is TGCGCCAGCACCGGACAGACTCTAGACACCATATATTTT. It codes for CASTGQTLDTIYF.

This rearrangement joins TRBV7-9 to TRBJ1-2; the match to TRBD1 covers 12 bases. J gave up 4 bases and V 1 base, and 1 base lay outside the gene matches. Germline CDR1 is SEHNR and CDR2 is FQNEAQ (reference sequence). This CDR3 contains 15 residues. The CDR3 DNA reads TGTGCCAGCAGCTTAGGGGGACAGGGGGCCTATGGCTACACCTTC. Translation: CASSLGGQGAYGYTF.

This rearrangement joins TRBV28 to TRBJ2-3; D remains unclear. The V and J ends lost 5 bases and 4 bases respectively, with 19 bases between them. The CDR3 contains 16 residues. The germline V gene has CDR1 MDHEN and CDR2 SYDVKM. CDR3 DNA sequence: TGTGCCAGCAGTAGGCATCCCGGCAGGTCCGCAGATACGCAGTATTTT. Its translation is CASSRHPGRSADTQYF.

The CDR3 region has the DNA TGTGCCAGCAGCCGCTACGGGACTAGCGGGACAACAGATACGCAGTATTTT. Protein sequence: CASSRYGTSGTTDTQYF. The J gene is TRBJ2-3, the V gene TRBV11-2; 13 nucleotides match TRBD2. The V gene's germline CDR1 is SGHAT and CDR2 FQNNGV. Trimming removed 5 bases from V and 3 bases from J; junction bases left unmatched: 8. CDR3 length: 17 amino acids. The full variable domain, completed using reference TRBV11-2 and TRBJ2-3, is EAGVAQSPRYKIIEKRQSVAFWCNPISGHATLYWYQQILGQGPKLLIQFQNNGVVDDSQLPKDRFSAERLKGVDSTLKIQPAKLEDSAVYLCASSRYGTSGTTDTQYFGPGTRLTVL.

The chain couples TRBV11-2 to TRBJ1-6; the match to TRBD1 covers 8 bases. Germline V gene data show CDR1 as SGHAT and CDR2 as FQNNGV. The J segment lost 6 bases and the V segment lost 6 bases, leaving 4 bases of the junction unmatched. The CDR3 totals 14 residues. DNA for the CDR3: TGTGCCAGCAGAACACAGGGGGGTAATTCACCCCTCCACTTT. This encodes CASRTQGGNSPLHF.

This clone was seen a single time. The V gene is TRBV28, the J gene TRBJ1-6; D ambiguous. Germline V gene data show CDR1 as MDHEN and CDR2 as SYDVKM. The CDR3 is 15 amino acids. V dropped 8 bases and J dropped 2 bases, with 13 bases sitting between them. CDR3 DNA: TGTGCCAGCTGGGAGAGGACCGCCTATAATTCACCCCTCCACTTT. Translating gives CASWERTAYNSPLHF. Full variable domain (remainder filled in from reference TRBV28 and TRBJ1-6): DVKVTQSSRYLVKRTGEKVFLECVQDMDHENMFWYRQDPGLGLRLIYFSYDVKMKEKGDIPEGYSVSREKKERFSLILESASTNQTSMYLCASWERTAYNSPLHFGNGTRLTVT.

Here the CDR3 reads CASSSTSGIYEQYF. The CDR3 DNA is TGTGCCAGCAGTTCGACTAGCGGGATCTACGAGCAGTACTTC. The J gene is TRBJ2-7, the V gene TRBV28, with 11 bases that match TRBD2. The CDR3 runs to 14 residues. With V trimmed by 4 bases and J by 3 bases, 2 bases remained unmatched. From germline, CDR1 is MDHEN and CDR2 SYDVKM.

The V call is TRBV30, the J call TRBJ1-6; D is possibly TRBD1 (5 bases). V gave up 2 bases and J gave up 9 bases, with 14 bases separating them. The CDR3 consists of 14 residues. Germline V gene data show CDR1 as GTSNPN and CDR2 as SVGIG (reference sequence). CDR3 sequence: CAWSLAGSFSPLHF. CDR3 DNA sequence: TGTGCCTGGAGTCTTGCAGGGTCGTTTTCACCCCTCCACTTT.

This rearrangement joins TRBV7-8 to TRBJ2-7; 7 positions match TRBD2. With 3 bases clipped from V and 3 bases from J, the junction kept 8 bases outside the gene matches. This CDR3 has 15 residues. Germline V gene sequence: CDR1 SGHVS, CDR2 FQNEAQ. CDR3: CASSLGGVKGYEQYF. The CDR3 nucleotides are TGTGCCAGCAGCTTGGGGGGGGTCAAAGGCTACGAGCAGTACTTC.

The chain recombines TRBV7-8 with TRBJ1-2; 9 positions match TRBD1. The J segment lost 12 bases and the V segment lost 5 bases, leaving 16 bases of the junction unmatched. CDR1 is SGHVS, CDR2 FQNEAQ, per germline. CDR3 length: 15 residues. The CDR3 loop reads CASSEYPGTGGWNTF. CDR3 bases: TGTGCCAGCAGCGAATACCCAGGAACAGGGGGCTGGAACACCTTC.

This chain joins TRBV29-1 and TRBJ2-7, with 10 bases identical to TRBD1. V shed 7 bases and J 5 bases; nucleotides not matched to a gene: 5. The CDR3 extends over 12 amino acids. The germline V gene has CDR1 SQVTM and CDR2 ANQGSEA. This chain's CDR3 is CSAGTGVDEQYF. The CDR3 region has the DNA TGCAGCGCCGGGACAGGGGTCGACGAGCAGTACTTC.

The chain carries TRBV24-1 and TRBJ2-2, with TRBD2 matching over 8 bases. The V gene's germline CDR1 is KGHDR and CDR2 SFDVKD. The trim removed 1 base at V and 3 bases at J, leaving 6 bases unmatched. The CDR3 loop spans 17 amino acids. In DNA form, the CDR3 reads TGTGCCACCAGTGATTTCGGGCGGGGGGCGCACACCGGGGAGCTGTTTTTT. Residues: CATSDFGRGAHTGELFF.

The genes are TRBV18 and TRBJ1-1, with unresolved D. CDR3 length equals 14 residues. The germline gives CDR1 KGHSH, CDR2 LQKENI. V was pared by 1 base and J by 4 bases, with 10 bases between. The DNA of the CDR3 is TGTGCCAGCTCACCACTCGGGGAGAGCACTGAAGCTTTCTTT. Translated, it gives CASSPLGESTEAFF.

In regard to this clone: Other DNA sequences within the sample encode an identical CDR3. V usage is TRBV2 and J usage is TRBJ1-3, with 9 bases identical to TRBD1. CDR1 and CDR2 from the germline V gene are SNHLY and FYNNEI. The V and J ends lost 8 bases and 2 bases, in that order; junction bases with no gene match: 1. The length of the CDR3 is 13 residues. CDR3 in DNA: TGTGCCAGCCGGGACAGGGCTGGAAACACCATATATTTT. Translating gives CASRDRAGNTIYF.

This clone was observed a single time. The chain couples TRBV5-1 to TRBJ1-4, with 9 positions matching TRBD1. CDR1 is SGHRS and CDR2 is YFSETQ in the germline V gene. The CDR3 has 14 amino acids. V lost 4 bases to trimming and J lost 7 bases; unmatched junction nucleotides: 5. CDR3 residues: CASSRGQGVEKLFF. CDR3 coding DNA: TGCGCCAGCAGCAGGGGACAGGGCGTTGAAAAACTGTTTTTT.

This chain links TRBV5-1 with TRBJ1-6; TRBD1 matches at 10 bases. This CDR3 region has 16 residues. After removal of 4 bases from V and 10 bases from J, the junction contained 11 bases not matched to a gene. The germline V gene has CDR1 SGHRS and CDR2 YFSETQ. For the CDR3, the DNA is TGCGCCAGCAGCGCTGGGACAGGGGCCGGGGCATCACCCCTCCACTTT. Residues: CASSAGTGAGASPLHF.